This T cell receptor beta chain was recovered during a study of STAT3 mutations in large granular lymphocyte leukemia. General study findings and limits: Sampling intervals varied between patients and samples. Suggested: STAT3 mutation was not the ancestral event for these clonal expansions. A small but highly pathogenic clone may have been missed. TCR clonotype switching after therapy occurred in about 35% of the 18 patients. Every T-cell large granular lymphocyte leukemia patient had at least one immunodominant TCR beta clonotype.

The CDR3 is 15 amino acids. The V gene's germline CDR1 is MNHNY and CDR2 SVGAGI (reference sequence). V lost 2 bases to trimming and J lost 4 bases, with 12 bases between them. Profiling relied on immunoSEQ multiplex PCR, and the TCRdb table lists in-frame clones only, not all of them. The sample lists about 8,000 clones; 60% to 85% were seen once. With regard to this clone: Its specificity is not known.

The sample taken for sequencing was peripheral blood mononuclear cells. The genes are TRBV6-6 and TRBJ2-1, with D unresolved. The clonotype was recovered from a woman between 40 and 50 years old with T-cell large granular lymphocyte leukemia. Some clones in this sample may be carry-over from other donors' samples. CDR3 residues: CASSYEDSRYNEQFF. The CDR3, as DNA: TGTGCCAGCAGTTACGAAGACTCTAGGTACAATGAGCAGTTCTTC.